A selection of T cell receptor beta chains follows, all from one sample in a study of CD8 T cells in ankylosing spondylitis. TCRdb called the 5' RACE reads again in MiXCR, with one record for every CDR3 protein. The sample yields about 280,000 distinct CDR3 sequences, over 15% seen once. The sequencing input was blood, either unsorted or a sorted T cell fraction (not recorded which). The receptors were sampled from a male donor with ankylosing spondylitis or in good health (not recorded which). CDR3s leave out the opening cysteine and the closing phenylalanine or tryptophan. Fields, in order: V gene, J gene, CDR3 protein.

TRBV6-1	TRBJ1-2	ASRVTGTGGSYGYT
TRBV6-5	TRBJ1-3	ASSYSGQGGSGNTIY
TRBV4-1	TRBJ2-2	ASSLRDRKNTGELF
TRBV29-1	TRBJ1-5	SATGGYGQPQH
TRBV3-1	TRBJ2-5	ASSQGGSHGETQY
TRBV5-1	TRBJ2-1	ASSRRDGSSSYNEQF
TRBV6-5	TRBJ1-2	ASSYFGTGFLYGYT
TRBV5-1	TRBJ1-3	ASQGDSVTTIY
TRBV12-3/TRBV12-4	TRBJ1-1	ASSLTGKNTEAF
TRBV6-4	TRBJ2-1	ASSDTSGWGEQF
TRBV15	TRBJ2-1	ATSRDLLSEQF
TRBV29-1	TRBJ2-1	SVVAGGGGDEQF
TRBV29-1	TRBJ1-2	SVLGDGGSYGYT
TRBV6-5	TRBJ2-2	ASSYSTVTTGELF
TRBV6-1	TRBJ2-1	ASRLTAYNEQF
TRBV7-6	TRBJ2-3	ASSLAAGVTDTQY
TRBV9	TRBJ2-1	ASTRSGSLYNEQF
TRBV5-6	TRBJ1-1	ASSFFDRRNTEAF
TRBV20-1	TRBJ2-5	SARLAGVQETQY
TRBV7-6	TRBJ2-3	ASSWARESTDTQY
TRBV11-1	TRBJ2-1	ASSLGGGRGNEQF
TRBV5-1	TRBJ1-1	ASSLQGWGTEAF
TRBV15	TRBJ1-1	ATSRRDTEAF
TRBV27	TRBJ1-3	ASRRQGPPSGNTIY
TRBV27	TRBJ2-3	ASSFRGQVTDTQY
TRBV7-6	TRBJ2-1	ASQTSGRNEQF
TRBV5-6	TRBJ2-5	ASSLPGQGQETQY
TRBV12-3/TRBV12-4	TRBJ1-4	ASSSRGYEKLF
TRBV12-3/TRBV12-4	TRBJ2-1	ASSFSDNEQF
TRBV12-3/TRBV12-4	TRBJ2-5	ASSFLAGGETQY
TRBV3-1	TRBJ1-1	ASSRHRDAEAF
TRBV7-8	TRBJ2-1	ASSPLSSGLSYNEQF
TRBV5-1	TRBJ2-1	ASSLDMGSYNEQF
TRBV5-1	TRBJ2-5	ASSLAGIHQETQY
TRBV3-1	TRBJ2-3	ASSQDPDLTDTQY
TRBV5-1	TRBJ1-4	ASSVTATNEKLF
TRBV10-3	TRBJ1-1	AISESYRENTEAF
TRBV20-1	TRBJ1-4	SASPGGLNEKLF
TRBV24-1	TRBJ1-1	ATSNRVNTEAF
TRBV3-1	TRBJ2-3	ASSQVRTDTQY
TRBV20-1	TRBJ2-3	SAVGTGADTQY
TRBV9	TRBJ2-1	ASSLQEGSYNEQF
TRBV27	TRBJ1-5	ASSQGWRQGGGQPQH
TRBV20-1	TRBJ2-5	SAREIGGQETQY
TRBV5-1	TRBJ1-3	ASSSSGAAGNTIY